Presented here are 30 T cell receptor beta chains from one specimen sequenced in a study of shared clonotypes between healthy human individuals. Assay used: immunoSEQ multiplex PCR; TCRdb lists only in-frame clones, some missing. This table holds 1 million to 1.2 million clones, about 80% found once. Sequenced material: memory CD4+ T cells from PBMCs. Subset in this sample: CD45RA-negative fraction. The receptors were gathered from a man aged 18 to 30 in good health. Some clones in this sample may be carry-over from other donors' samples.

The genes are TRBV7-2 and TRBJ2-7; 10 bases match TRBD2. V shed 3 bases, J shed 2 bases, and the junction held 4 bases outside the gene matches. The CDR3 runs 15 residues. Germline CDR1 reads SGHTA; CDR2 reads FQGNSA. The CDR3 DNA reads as TGTGCCAGCAGCTTTAGCGGGAGGACTACCTACGAGCAGTACTTC. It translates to CASSFSGRTTYEQYF.

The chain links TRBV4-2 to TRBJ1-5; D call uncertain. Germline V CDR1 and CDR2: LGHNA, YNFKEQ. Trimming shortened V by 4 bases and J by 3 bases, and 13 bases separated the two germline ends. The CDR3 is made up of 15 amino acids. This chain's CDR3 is CASSPSRATNQPQHF. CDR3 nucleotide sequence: TGTGCCAGCAGCCCCTCCCGGGCTACCAATCAGCCCCAGCATTTT.

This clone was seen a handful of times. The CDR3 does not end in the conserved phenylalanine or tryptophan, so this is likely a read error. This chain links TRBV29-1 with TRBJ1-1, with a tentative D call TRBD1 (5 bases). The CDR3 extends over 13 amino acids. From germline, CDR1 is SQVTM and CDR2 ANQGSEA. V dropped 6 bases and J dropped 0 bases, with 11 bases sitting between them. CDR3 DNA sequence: TGCAGCGTCTGCTGGGACCTGAACACTGAAGCTTTCCTT. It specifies CSVCWDLNTEAFL.

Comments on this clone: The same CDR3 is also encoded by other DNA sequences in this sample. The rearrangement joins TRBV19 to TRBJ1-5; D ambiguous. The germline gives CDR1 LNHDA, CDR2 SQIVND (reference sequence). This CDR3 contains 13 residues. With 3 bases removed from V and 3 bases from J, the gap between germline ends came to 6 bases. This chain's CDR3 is CASSIDLNQPQHF. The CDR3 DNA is TGTGCCAGTAGTATCGACCTCAATCAGCCCCAGCATTTT.

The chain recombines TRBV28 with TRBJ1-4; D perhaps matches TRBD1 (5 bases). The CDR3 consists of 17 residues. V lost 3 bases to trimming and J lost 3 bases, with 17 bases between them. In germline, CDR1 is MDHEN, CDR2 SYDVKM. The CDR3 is CASSLSGKQAPNEKLFF. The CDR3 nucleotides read TGTGCCAGCAGTTTGAGCGGGAAACAGGCGCCTAATGAAAAACTGTTTTTT.

CDR3 amino acids: CASSPASRGDYNEQFF. The CDR3 bases are TGTGCCAGCTCACCCGCCTCCAGGGGGGATTACAATGAGCAGTTCTTC. The chain recombines TRBV18 with TRBJ2-1; a possible D gene is TRBD1 (7 bases). V lost 3 bases, J lost 4 bases, and 16 bases lay in between. From germline, CDR1 is KGHSH and CDR2 LQKENI. The CDR3 covers 16 residues. Full variable domain (outside the CDR3, taken from reference TRBV18 and TRBJ2-1): NAGVMQNPRHLVRRRGQEARLRCSPMKGHSHVYWYRQLPEEGLKFMVYLQKENIIDESGMPKERFSAEFPKEGPSILRIQQVVRGDSAAYFCASSPASRGDYNEQFFGPGTRLTVL.

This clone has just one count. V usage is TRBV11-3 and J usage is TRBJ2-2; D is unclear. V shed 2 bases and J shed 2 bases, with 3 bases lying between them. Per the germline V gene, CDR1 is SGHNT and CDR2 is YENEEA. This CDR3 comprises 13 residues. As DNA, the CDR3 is TGTGCCAGCAGCTTAAGAAACACCGGGGAGCTGTTTTTT. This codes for CASSLRNTGELFF. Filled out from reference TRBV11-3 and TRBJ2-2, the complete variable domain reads EAGVVQSPRYKIIEKKQPVAFWCNPISGHNTLYWYLQNLGQGPELLIRYENEEAVDDSQLPKDRFSAERLKGVDSTLKIQPAELGDSAVYLCASSLRNTGELFFGEGSRLTVL.

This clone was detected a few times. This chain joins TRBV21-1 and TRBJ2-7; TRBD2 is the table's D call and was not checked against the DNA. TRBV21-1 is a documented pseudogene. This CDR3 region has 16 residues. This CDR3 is CASSKDGVPGDYEQYF. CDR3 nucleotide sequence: TGTGCCAGCAGCAAAGATGGGGTCCCCGGGGACTACGAGCAGTACTTC.

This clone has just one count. The CDR3 is CASSLDGRQGMQPQHF. The CDR3 bases are TGTGCCAGCAGCTTGGATGGAAGGCAGGGGATGCAGCCCCAGCATTTT. The J gene is TRBJ1-5, the V gene TRBV5-5, with a weak D call TRBD1 (6 bases). V gave up 0 bases and J gave up 7 bases, with 17 bases separating them. This CDR3 comprises 16 residues. Germline V gene data show CDR1 as SGHKS and CDR2 as YYEKEE (reference sequence).

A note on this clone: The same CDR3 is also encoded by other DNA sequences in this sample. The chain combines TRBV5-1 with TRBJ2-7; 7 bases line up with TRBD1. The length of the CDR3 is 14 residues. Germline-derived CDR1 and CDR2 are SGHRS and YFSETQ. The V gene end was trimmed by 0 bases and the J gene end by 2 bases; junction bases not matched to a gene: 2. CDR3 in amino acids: CASSLGQGAYEQYF. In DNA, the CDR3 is TGCGCCAGCAGCTTGGGTCAGGGGGCCTACGAGCAGTACTTC.

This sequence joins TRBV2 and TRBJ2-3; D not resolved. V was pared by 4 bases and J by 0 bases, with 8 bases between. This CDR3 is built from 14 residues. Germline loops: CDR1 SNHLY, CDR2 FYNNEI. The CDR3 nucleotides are TGTGCCAGCAGTGGGCGTAAAAGCACAGATACGCAGTATTTT. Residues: CASSGRKSTDTQYF.

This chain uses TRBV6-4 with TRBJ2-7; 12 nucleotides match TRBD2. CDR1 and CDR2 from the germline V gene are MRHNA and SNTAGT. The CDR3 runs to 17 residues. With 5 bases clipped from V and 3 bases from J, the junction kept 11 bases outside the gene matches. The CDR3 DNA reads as TGTGCCAGCAGTTGGGGTTGGGCTAGCGGGAGGGACTACGAGCAGTACTTC. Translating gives CASSWGWASGRDYEQYF.

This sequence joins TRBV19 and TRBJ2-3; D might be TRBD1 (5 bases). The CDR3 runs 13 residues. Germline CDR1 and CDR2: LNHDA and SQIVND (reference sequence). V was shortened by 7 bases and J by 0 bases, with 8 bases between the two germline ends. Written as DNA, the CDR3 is TGTGCCAGTACCCCAGGGAGCACAGATACGCAGTATTTT. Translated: CASTPGSTDTQYF.

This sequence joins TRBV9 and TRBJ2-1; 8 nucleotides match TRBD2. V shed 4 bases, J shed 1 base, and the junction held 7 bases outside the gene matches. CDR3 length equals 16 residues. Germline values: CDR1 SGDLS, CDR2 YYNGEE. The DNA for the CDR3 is TGTGCCAGCAGCTCGACGGCGGGAGGATCCTACAATGAGCAGTTCTTC. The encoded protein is CASSSTAGGSYNEQFF.

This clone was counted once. CDR3 loop: CASSLWGSLKRETQYF. For the CDR3, the DNA is TGTGCCAGCAGTTTGTGGGGCAGCCTAAAGAGGGAGACCCAGTACTTC. The chain carries TRBV28 and TRBJ2-5; TRBD1 might be the D (5 bases). Germline V gene lookup returns CDR1 MDHEN and CDR2 SYDVKM. The V gene lost 3 bases and the J gene lost 5 bases, with 19 bases spanning the gap. The CDR3 is made up of 16 amino acids.

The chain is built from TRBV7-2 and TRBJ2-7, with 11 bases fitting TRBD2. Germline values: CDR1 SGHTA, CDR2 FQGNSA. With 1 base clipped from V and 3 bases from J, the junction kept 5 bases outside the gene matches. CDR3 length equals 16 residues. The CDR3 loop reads CASSLGGTSGNYEQYF. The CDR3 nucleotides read TGTGCCAGCAGCTTAGGTGGGACTAGCGGAAACTACGAGCAGTACTTC.

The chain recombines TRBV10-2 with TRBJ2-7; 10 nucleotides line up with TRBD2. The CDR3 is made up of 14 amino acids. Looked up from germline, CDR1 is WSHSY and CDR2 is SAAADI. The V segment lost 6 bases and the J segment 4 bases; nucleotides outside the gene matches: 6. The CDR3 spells CASRNGLAVYEQYF. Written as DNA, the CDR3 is TGCGCCAGCAGAAACGGACTAGCGGTATACGAGCAGTACTTC.

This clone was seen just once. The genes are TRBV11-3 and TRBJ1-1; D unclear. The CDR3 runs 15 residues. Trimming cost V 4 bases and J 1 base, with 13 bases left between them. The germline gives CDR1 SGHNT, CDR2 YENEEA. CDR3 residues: CASSSRNDWNTEAFF. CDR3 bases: TGTGCCAGCAGCTCCAGGAACGATTGGAACACTGAAGCTTTCTTT.

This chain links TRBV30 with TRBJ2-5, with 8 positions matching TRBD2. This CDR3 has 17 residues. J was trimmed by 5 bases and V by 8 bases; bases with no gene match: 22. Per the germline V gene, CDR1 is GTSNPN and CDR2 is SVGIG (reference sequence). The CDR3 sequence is CARNRPGGGIGLETQYF. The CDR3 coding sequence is TGTGCCCGGAACCGCCCCGGGGGGGGGATTGGGTTGGAGACCCAGTACTTC. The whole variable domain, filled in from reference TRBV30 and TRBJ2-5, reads SQTIHQWPATLVQPVGSPLSLECTVEGTSNPNLYWYRQAAGRGLQLLFYSVGIGQISSEVPQNLSASRPQDRQFILSSKKLLLSDSGFYLCARNRPGGGIGLETQYFGPGTRLLVL.

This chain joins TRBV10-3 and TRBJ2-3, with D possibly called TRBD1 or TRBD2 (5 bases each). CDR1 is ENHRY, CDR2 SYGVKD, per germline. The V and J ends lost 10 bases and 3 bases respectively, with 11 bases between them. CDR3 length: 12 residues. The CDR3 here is CATRDLTDTQYF. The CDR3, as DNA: TGTGCCACCCGGGACCTAACAGATACGCAGTATTTT.

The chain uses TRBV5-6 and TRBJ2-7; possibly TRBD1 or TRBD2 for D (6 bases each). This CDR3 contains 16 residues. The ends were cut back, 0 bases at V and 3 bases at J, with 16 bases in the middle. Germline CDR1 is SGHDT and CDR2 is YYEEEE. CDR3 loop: CASSLGSGLGHYEQYF. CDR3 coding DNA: TGTGCCAGCAGCTTGGGATCGGGACTGGGACACTACGAGCAGTACTTC.

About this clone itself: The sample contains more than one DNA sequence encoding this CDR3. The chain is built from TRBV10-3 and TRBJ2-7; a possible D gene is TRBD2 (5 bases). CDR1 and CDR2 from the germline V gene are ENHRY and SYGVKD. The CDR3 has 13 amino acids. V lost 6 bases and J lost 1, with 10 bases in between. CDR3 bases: TGTGCCATCAGGGATACGGGGTCCTACGAGCAGTACTTC. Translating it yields CAIRDTGSYEQYF.

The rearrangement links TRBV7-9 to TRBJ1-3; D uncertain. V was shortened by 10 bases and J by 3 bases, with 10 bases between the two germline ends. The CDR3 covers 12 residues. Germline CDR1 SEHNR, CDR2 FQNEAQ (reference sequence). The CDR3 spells CAIPGSGNTIYF. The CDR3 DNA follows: TGTGCCATCCCGGGTAGTGGAAACACCATATATTTT.

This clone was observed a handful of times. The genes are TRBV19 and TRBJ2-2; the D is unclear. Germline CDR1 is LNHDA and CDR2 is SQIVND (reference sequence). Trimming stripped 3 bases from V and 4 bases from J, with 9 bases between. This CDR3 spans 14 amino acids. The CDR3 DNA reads TGTGCCAGTAGTATCGAGCGTTCCACCGGGGAGCTGTTTTTT. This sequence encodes CASSIERSTGELFF. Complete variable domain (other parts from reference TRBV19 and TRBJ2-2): DGGITQSPKYLFRKEGQNVTLSCEQNLNHDAMYWYRQDPGQGLRLIYYSQIVNDFQKGDIAEGYSVSREKKESFPLTVTSAQKNPTAFYLCASSIERSTGELFFGEGSRLTVL.

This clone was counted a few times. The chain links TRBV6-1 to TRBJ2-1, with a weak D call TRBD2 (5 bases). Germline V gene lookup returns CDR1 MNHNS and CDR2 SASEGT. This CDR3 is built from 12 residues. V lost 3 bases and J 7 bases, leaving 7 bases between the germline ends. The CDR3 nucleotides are TGTGCCAGCAGTGATTGGAGGAATGAGCAGTTCTTC. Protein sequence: CASSDWRNEQFF.

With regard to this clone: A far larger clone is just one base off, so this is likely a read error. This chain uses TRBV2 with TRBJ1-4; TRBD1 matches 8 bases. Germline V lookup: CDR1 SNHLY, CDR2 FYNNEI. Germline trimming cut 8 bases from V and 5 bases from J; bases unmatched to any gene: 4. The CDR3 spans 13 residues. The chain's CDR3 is CASRRTGNEKLFF. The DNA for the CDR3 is TGTGCCAGCCGCCGGACAGGGAATGAAAAACTGTTTTTT.

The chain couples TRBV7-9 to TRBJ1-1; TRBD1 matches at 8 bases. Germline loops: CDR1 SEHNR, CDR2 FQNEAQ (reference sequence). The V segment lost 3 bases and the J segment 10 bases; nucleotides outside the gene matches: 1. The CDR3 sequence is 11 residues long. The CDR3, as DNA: TGTGCCAGCAGCTTGGACAGGGTAGCTTTCTTT. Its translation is CASSLDRVAFF.

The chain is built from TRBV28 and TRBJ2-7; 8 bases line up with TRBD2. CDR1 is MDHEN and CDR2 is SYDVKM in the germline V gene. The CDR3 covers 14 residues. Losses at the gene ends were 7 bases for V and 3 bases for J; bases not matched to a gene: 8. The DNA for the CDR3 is TGTGCCAGCAACCGCGTCGGGGGGGGCTACGAGCAGTACTTC. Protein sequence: CASNRVGGGYEQYF.

The CDR3 here is CASSVSGTSVDEQYF. In DNA form, the CDR3 reads TGTGCCAGCAGCGTGTCCGGGACTAGCGTCGACGAGCAGTACTTC. V usage is TRBV9 and J usage is TRBJ2-7, with 10 nucleotides matching TRBD2. J lost 5 bases, V lost 2 bases, and 7 bases had no gene match. This CDR3 spans 15 amino acids. Germline V CDR1 and CDR2: SGDLS, YYNGEE.

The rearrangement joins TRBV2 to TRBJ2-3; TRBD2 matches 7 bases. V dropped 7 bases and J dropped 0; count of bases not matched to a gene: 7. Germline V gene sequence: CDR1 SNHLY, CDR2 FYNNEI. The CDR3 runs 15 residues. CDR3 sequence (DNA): TGTGCCAGCACGGAAGCGGGGACTAGCACAGATACGCAGTATTTT. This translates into CASTEAGTSTDTQYF.